This section outlines one T cell receptor beta chain sequence together with its context. The CDR3 extends over 13 amino acids. V was trimmed by 4 bases and J by 4 bases, leaving 11 bases between them. The germline gives CDR1 SGHTA, CDR2 FQGNSA. These data originate in a study of blood T cell repertoires in COVID-19. In the original workflow: Quantification of nucleated cells was approximated via reference gene primer amplification. Profiling relied on immunoSEQ multiplex PCR, and the TCRdb table lists in-frame clones only, not all of them. Clone size and V and J calls were adopted from that table, with D and trimming inferred from the DNA. This table has 55,000 to 85,000 clones, 70% to 75% appearing once.

The chain couples TRBV7-2 to TRBJ2-7, with D possibly matching TRBD2 (6 bases). The TCR was taken from a man in his 60s with acute or convalescent COVID-19. Sequenced material: peripheral blood. CDR3 in DNA: TGTGCCAGCAGCTCTGCACGGGGGTACGAGCAGTACGTC. Translated, it gives CASSSARGYEQYV.